The 30 T cell receptor beta chains presented below share a single source sample, sequenced in a study of T cells in Graves' hyperthyroidism and ophthalmopathy (dated by TCRdb to about 2019). Libraries were constructed by multiplex PCR. Reads for this sample came from an Illumina HiSeq 2000. Amplification of TCR beta CDR3 regions was carried out from RNA transcripts. A first-round RT-PCR of the TCR CDR3 used the HTBI primer set with the Qiagen OneStep RT-PCR kit. TCRdb reran the public reads through fastp at Q25 and MiXCR, keeping productive beta chains. Entries are consolidated by CDR3 protein sequence, retaining the most common genes and DNA. For this sample there are hundreds of thousands of distinct CDR3 sequences; around 13% appear just once. More than 8.5% of the sample is in the top ten clones. Sequencing was performed on blood. Source of these receptors: a woman younger than 35 with Graves' hyperthyroidism.

This clonotype was detected only a few times. V usage is TRBV13 and J usage is TRBJ2-7; 8 bases are shared with TRBD1. The germline V gene has CDR1 PRHDT and CDR2 FYEKMQ (reference sequence). Germline trimming cut 3 bases from V and 6 bases from J; bases unmatched to any gene: 13. The CDR3 runs to 16 residues. CDR3 amino acids: CASSLMGTGGNFEQYF. DNA for the CDR3: TGTGCCAGCAGCTTGATGGGTACAGGGGGAAATTTCGAGCAGTACTTC.

This clonotype has a count of ten or more. V usage is TRBV7-2 and J usage is TRBJ1-3; D may be TRBD1 (5 bases). The CDR3 has 15 amino acids. Germline loops: CDR1 SGHTA, CDR2 FQGNSA. V was cut by 5 bases and J by 0 bases, with 11 bases left in between. CDR3 protein: CASSLKTDSGNTIYF. CDR3 sequence (DNA): TGTGCCAGCAGCCTAAAGACAGACTCTGGAAACACCATATATTTT.

A word on this clonotype: A much larger clone lies a single base off, so this may be a read error. V and J are TRBV29-1 and TRBJ2-7, with 11 bases matching TRBD2. J was trimmed by 7 bases and V by 6 bases; bases with no gene match: 17. Germline V lookup: CDR1 SQVTM, CDR2 ANQGSEA. The CDR3 totals 16 residues. The CDR3 nucleotides read TGCAGCGTCCCCGCCTCTAGCGGGAGGTTTGGGGATGAGCAGTACTTC. The encoded protein is CSVPASSGRFGDEQYF.

This clonotype was detected ten times or more. The chain uses TRBV2 and TRBJ1-2; D not resolved. This CDR3 contains 15 residues. Per germline, CDR1 SNHLY and CDR2 FYNNEI. The germline V and J ends were trimmed by 0 bases and 2 bases, with 10 bases remaining between them. The CDR3 region is CASSEALGMNYGYTF. The CDR3 nucleotides read TGTGCCAGCAGTGAAGCGCTAGGGATGAACTATGGCTACACCTTC.

This clonotype turned up a few times. The gene calls are TRBV28 and TRBJ1-5; D call uncertain. V lost 3 bases to trimming and J lost 4 bases, with 10 bases between them. The germline CDR1 and CDR2 sequences are MDHEN and SYDVKM. The CDR3 is 14 amino acids. The CDR3 DNA reads as TGTGCCAGCAGTTTGAACGGCCGAAATCAGCCCCAGCATTTT. Translating it yields CASSLNGRNQPQHF.

This clonotype was counted between two and nine times. The chain couples TRBV4-1 to TRBJ2-3; D gene unclear. This CDR3 region has 24 residues. V gave up 6 bases and J gave up 3 bases, with 43 bases separating them. Germline V CDR1 and CDR2: MGHRA, YSYEKL. CDR3: CASSHKKNEPDGTSYKRRTDTQYF. The CDR3 coding sequence is TGCGCCAGCAGTCACAAGAAAAATGAGCCGGACGGAACCTCGTATAAGAGGCGAACAGATACGCAGTATTTT.

This sequence joins TRBV2 and TRBJ1-5; D remains unclear. The V gene's germline CDR1 is SNHLY and CDR2 FYNNEI. Trimming took 3 bases from V and 5 from J, leaving 8 bases between them. The CDR3 spans 13 residues. Written as DNA, the CDR3 is TGTGCCAGCAGTGACGGCAGCTATCAGCCCCAGCATTTT. Translating it yields CASSDGSYQPQHF.

J is TRBJ2-2 and V is TRBV19; maybe TRBD2 (6 bases). Germline V CDR1 and CDR2: LNHDA, SQIVND (reference sequence). Trimming took 7 bases from V and 4 from J, leaving 10 bases between them. The CDR3 runs 13 residues. The CDR3 DNA sequence: TGTGCCAGTACGGAGGGAGGCACCGGGGAGCTGTTTTTT. Translation: CASTEGGTGELFF.

This clonotype was detected ten times or more. Written as DNA, the CDR3 is TGTGCCAGCAGTGGGGGGACCAACCTTCGGGATAATTCACCCCTCCACTTT. Its protein is CASSGGTNLRDNSPLHF. The genes are TRBV28 and TRBJ1-6; perhaps TRBD1 as D (5 bases). The V end was cut by 5 bases, the J end by 5 bases, with 19 bases between. Germline CDR1 MDHEN, CDR2 SYDVKM. CDR3 size: 17 residues.

This clonotype was detected a few times. V usage is TRBV5-4 and J usage is TRBJ2-7; 10 bases map to TRBD1. The ends lost 4 bases at V and 2 bases at J; junction bases unmatched: 9. Germline values: CDR1 SGHNT, CDR2 YYREEE (reference sequence). This CDR3 comprises 16 residues. The CDR3 nucleotides read TGTGCCAGCAGCGGCCGGGACAGGGGCTTTACCTACGAGCAGTACTTC. This encodes CASSGRDRGFTYEQYF.

The sample holds many counts of this clonotype. The chain links TRBV20-1 to TRBJ2-5; D unresolved. The CDR3 runs 11 residues. CDR1 is DFQATT and CDR2 is SNEGSKA in the germline V gene (reference sequence). V was shortened by 5 bases and J by 7 bases, with 11 bases between the two germline ends. CDR3 sequence (DNA): TGCAGTGCTCGTCCCCGCGGGACCCAGTACTTC. Translating it yields CSARPRGTQYF.

This chain links TRBV4-1 with TRBJ1-1, with D possibly being TRBD1 (5 bases). Germline CDR1 and CDR2: MGHRA and YSYEKL. This CDR3 is built from 17 residues. The V end was cut by 4 bases, the J end by 4 bases, with 22 bases between. CDR3 loop: CASSRSGTPGVSTEAFF. As DNA, the CDR3 is TGCGCCAGCAGCCGCTCCGGGACCCCTGGGGTTTCCACTGAAGCTTTCTTT.

This clonotype appeared a few times. The chain is built from TRBV7-3 and TRBJ2-2; 7 bases map to TRBD2. V gave up 5 bases and J gave up 5 bases; unmatched junction bases: 11. Germline V gives CDR1 SGHTA, CDR2 FQGTGA. The CDR3 runs to 16 residues. The CDR3 region is CASSPSRTRGTGELFF. The CDR3 DNA reads TGTGCCAGCAGCCCGTCGAGGACTAGAGGGACCGGGGAGCTGTTTTTT.

The rearrangement links TRBV27 to TRBJ2-3; D may be TRBD1 (6 bases). Germline values: CDR1 MNHEY, CDR2 SMNVEV (reference sequence). The CDR3 is made up of 16 amino acids. The V and J ends lost 5 bases and 6 bases respectively, with 21 bases between them. The CDR3, as DNA: TGTGCCAGCAGTCGCCTACAGGGTTGGAGTAGGGATACGCAGTATTTT. It translates to CASSRLQGWSRDTQYF.

Many counts were recorded for this clonotype. This chain uses TRBV29-1 with TRBJ2-1; perhaps TRBD2 as D (6 bases). The CDR3 length is 14 residues. V lost 4 bases and J 0 bases, leaving 10 bases between the germline ends. Germline V gene lookup returns CDR1 SQVTM and CDR2 ANQGSEA. The DNA of the CDR3 is TGCAGCGTTGTCCCGACTAGCTCCTACAATGAGCAGTTCTTC. Its protein is CSVVPTSSYNEQFF.

In this sample, this clonotype turned up a few times. The J gene is TRBJ1-1, the V gene TRBV6-5; the D is unclear. The V gene's germline CDR1 is MNHEY and CDR2 SVGAGI. This CDR3 is built from 13 residues. Trimming stripped 2 bases from V and 8 bases from J, with 12 bases between. CDR3 loop: CASSYGGSTEAFF. In DNA form, the CDR3 reads TGTGCCAGCAGTTACGGCGGCTCGACCGAAGCTTTCTTT.

This clonotype was counted between two and nine times. Here the CDR3 reads CASSEEASGTQYF. The CDR3 coding sequence is TGCGCCAGCAGTGAAGAGGCTAGCGGGACCCAGTACTTC. The chain has TRBV10-1 and TRBJ2-5, with 7 bases that match TRBD2. The junction had 5 bases not matched to a gene; V was cut back by 3 bases and J by 7 bases. Germline V gene lookup returns CDR1 WNHNN and CDR2 SYGVQD (reference sequence). CDR3 length: 13 residues.

This clonotype turned up a few times. The chain recombines TRBV29-1 with TRBJ2-2, with no clear D. The CDR3 length is 12 residues. Trimming removed 3 bases at V and 3 bases at J, with 5 bases between. Germline loops: CDR1 SQVTM, CDR2 ANQGSEA. The DNA for the CDR3 is TGCAGCGTTGACACCTACACCGGGGAGCTGTTTTTT. Its protein product is CSVDTYTGELFF.

The chain combines TRBV20-1 with TRBJ2-4; 8 nucleotides line up with TRBD1. This CDR3 contains 20 residues. Germline trimming cut 4 bases from V and 0 bases from J; bases unmatched to any gene: 20. CDR1 and CDR2 from the germline V gene are DFQATT and SNEGSKA (reference sequence). The CDR3 DNA sequence: TGCAGTGCTATAACCCCGTGGGGACAGGTTTCTAGGGCAGCCAAAAACATTCAGTACTTC. This translates into CSAITPWGQVSRAAKNIQYF.

In nucleotides, the CDR3 is TGTGCCAGCAGCTTAGTTTTGGGTCTCGAGACCCAGTACTTC. Protein: CASSLVLGLETQYF. The chain uses TRBV7-9 and TRBJ2-5, with unresolved D. The CDR3 has 14 residues. Germline values: CDR1 SEHNR, CDR2 FQNEAQ (reference sequence). V dropped 1 base and J dropped 5 bases, with 11 bases sitting between them.

This clonotype was counted at least ten times. This chain links TRBV11-2 with TRBJ2-3, with D possibly TRBD2 on 5 matching bases. Trimming removed 1 base at V and 2 bases at J, with 19 bases between. The CDR3 length is 18 residues. The germline V gene encodes CDR1 SGHAT and CDR2 FQNNGV. In nucleotides, the CDR3 is TGTGCCAGCAGCTTAGTCCGCGGGCACAAGGCGACCACAGATACGCAGTATTTT. Amino acid sequence: CASSLVRGHKATTDTQYF.

Comments on this clonotype: A read error is likely, as this CDR3 ends without the conserved phenylalanine or tryptophan. This chain connects TRBV11-2 to TRBJ2-4, with D possibly TRBD2 on 6 matching bases. The CDR3 consists of 14 residues. Trimming took off 2 bases at V and 8 bases at J, with 13 bases between the two ends. Germline loops: CDR1 SGHAT, CDR2 FQNNGV. The CDR3 DNA reads as TGTGCCAGCAGCTTATGGTGGGGGGTGGACATTCAGTACATC. This codes for CASSLWWGVDIQYI.

The V call is TRBV6-2 or TRBV6-3, the J call TRBJ2-6, with D possibly being TRBD1 (6 bases). The CDR3 is 13 amino acids. The V gene's germline CDR1 is MNHEY and CDR2 SVGEGT. The V and J ends lost 10 bases and 2 bases respectively, with 9 bases between them. CDR3 in amino acids: CANRVTGANVLTF. The CDR3 region has the DNA TGTGCCAACAGGGTGACTGGGGCCAACGTCCTGACTTTC.

Ten or more counts support this clonotype. This chain uses TRBV28 with TRBJ2-7; the D gene is possibly TRBD2 (5 bases). CDR3 length: 14 residues. V was pared by 6 bases and J by 4 bases, with 16 bases between. Germline lookup yields CDR1 MDHEN and CDR2 SYDVKM. CDR3 DNA sequence: TGTGCCAGCAGCCCCTTGGGAGAGTATTACGAGCAGTACTTC. This gives the protein CASSPLGEYYEQYF.

The chain joins TRBV9 to TRBJ1-6; tentatively, D is TRBD1 (6 bases). The germline gives CDR1 SGDLS, CDR2 YYNGEE. Trimming stripped 2 bases from V and 7 bases from J, with 10 bases between. The CDR3 runs to 14 residues. CDR3 sequence (DNA): TGTGCCAGCAGCGTCAACAGGGACAATTCACCCCTCCACTTT. As protein: CASSVNRDNSPLHF.

This clonotype has only a few counts. The chain joins TRBV27 to TRBJ2-1, with D possibly matching TRBD2 (6 bases). The CDR3 has 12 residues. With 2 bases removed from V and 9 bases from J, the gap between germline ends came to 8 bases. Germline V lookup: CDR1 MNHEY, CDR2 SMNVEV (reference sequence). This CDR3 is CASSLEAGEQFF. The DNA of the CDR3 is TGTGCCAGCAGTTTAGAAGCGGGTGAGCAGTTCTTC.

This clonotype was detected many times. This chain links TRBV5-1 with TRBJ2-5; D is possibly TRBD1 (6 bases). CDR1 and CDR2 from the germline V gene are SGHRS and YFSETQ. V lost 0 bases to trimming and J lost 3 bases, with 12 bases between them. The CDR3 extends over 15 amino acids. The CDR3 is CASSLGDRREETQYF. CDR3 nucleotides: TGCGCCAGCAGCTTGGGTGACAGGCGGGAAGAGACCCAGTACTTC.

This clonotype was detected only a few times. The gene calls are TRBV3-1 and TRBJ2-7; 9 bases are shared with TRBD1. CDR3 length equals 14 residues. V dropped 4 bases and J dropped 6; count of bases not matched to a gene: 7. Germline lookup yields CDR1 LGHDT and CDR2 YNNKEL (reference sequence). DNA for the CDR3: TGTGCCAGCAGCCCACGAGGGACAGGGATCGAGCAGTACTTC. Its protein is CASSPRGTGIEQYF.

This clonotype was seen more than once but under ten times. The chain is built from TRBV14 and TRBJ1-1, with a possible D match to TRBD1 (5 bases). Germline V gives CDR1 SGHDN, CDR2 FVKESK. Trimming pared 4 bases from V and 5 bases from J, leaving 17 bases between. The length of the CDR3 is 15 residues. In nucleotides, the CDR3 is TGTGCCAGCAGCCTCCGAGGGGCCGGGTGGACTGAAGCTTTCTTT. Its protein product is CASSLRGAGWTEAFF.

This clonotype has a count of ten or more. The V gene is TRBV6-2 or TRBV6-3, the J gene TRBJ2-5, with a tentative D call TRBD2 (5 bases). The ends were cut back, 0 bases at V and 3 bases at J, with 5 bases in the middle. CDR1 and CDR2 from the germline V gene are MNHEY and SVGEGT. The CDR3 extends over 13 amino acids. CDR3 sequence: CASSYSREETQYF. Here the CDR3 DNA reads TGTGCCAGCAGTTACTCGAGGGAAGAGACCCAGTACTTC.